The clone carrying this T cell receptor (beta chain) was seen a handful of times. Antigen unknown. TRB rearrangements spanning V, D and J were amplified using mixed TRB-A/B primers. A single record per CDR3 protein comes from TCRdb applying MiXCR to the multiplex PCR reads. The data show some 19,000 distinct CDR3 sequences, with 30% to 45% seen just once and over 15% held by the top ten. Peripheral blood genomic DNA, not sorted cells or RNA, was the template. The sample is drawn from a study of T cell repertoires in aging, cancer and after chemotherapy. Study at large: Donors were grouped into six age bands spanning 30 or younger through 70 or older. Study observations and caveats: Healthy donors lost TCR diversity with age mainly through richness, cancer patients through richness and evenness. No conclusions about immunological memory after chemotherapy can be drawn from the repertoire data.

The CDR3 sequence is 14 residues long. Germline V gene lookup returns CDR1 LNHNV and CDR2 YYDKDF (reference sequence). V was trimmed by 4 bases and J by 4 bases, leaving 12 bases between them. The chain is built from TRBV15 and TRBJ2-3, with no clear D. Sequenced input: blood. The receptor was isolated from a human donor with a solid tumor. CDR3 protein: CATSKDGVADTQYF. The CDR3 bases are TGTGCCACCAGCAAGGACGGTGTGGCAGATACGCAGTATTTT.